Each of the 12 T cell receptor beta chains below was sequenced from the same sample in a study of blood T cells in healthy people across ages. A second PCR, run for roughly 6 to 11 cycles, used a sample-barcoded 5' primer plus a J-beta primer mix. One entry per CDR3 protein, called by TCRdb with MiXCR from the 5' RACE reads. The repertoire consists of 500,000 to 550,000 distinct CDR3 sequences, with less than 25% occurring once and the leading ten covering roughly 9.4%. The same sample was also used in a study of T cells of mothers and their children.

Sequenced input: blood. The receptors here all came from a boy aged 5-17 years in good health.

This clonotype was seen a few times. The chain carries TRBV5-5 and TRBJ1-5, with D uncertain. V lost 0 bases and J 7 bases, leaving 11 bases between the germline ends. This CDR3 spans 14 amino acids. CDR1 is SGHKS, CDR2 YYEKEE, per germline (reference sequence). In DNA, the CDR3 is TGTGCCAGCAGCTTGGTTGTAGCTGAACAGCCCCAGCATTTT. Protein: CASSLVVAEQPQHF.

This clonotype has a handful of counts. The chain is built from TRBV28 and TRBJ2-7, with 8 bases matching TRBD1. This CDR3 spans 13 amino acids. V dropped 8 bases and J dropped 4; count of bases not matched to a gene: 7. Germline V gene data show CDR1 as MDHEN and CDR2 as SYDVKM. CDR3 region: CASGNRGRYEQYF. The CDR3, as DNA: TGTGCCAGCGGAAACAGGGGGAGGTACGAGCAGTACTTC.

This clonotype was seen at least ten times. The chain links TRBV15 to TRBJ2-5; no firm D call. The V and J ends lost 0 bases and 4 bases respectively, with 6 bases between them. CDR3 length: 13 amino acids. Germline CDR1 and CDR2: LNHNV and YYDKDF (reference sequence). CDR3 nucleotides: TGTGCCACCAGCAGAGATAAGAGAGAGACCCAGTACTTC. Amino acids: CATSRDKRETQYF.

The gene calls are TRBV4-2 and TRBJ1-4, with 7 bases matching TRBD1. CDR3 length: 19 amino acids. Germline-derived CDR1 and CDR2 are LGHNA and YNFKEQ. The V segment lost 4 bases and the J segment 4 bases; nucleotides outside the gene matches: 18. CDR3 in amino acids: CASSRKSDRAEARNEKLFF. Written as DNA, the CDR3 is TGTGCCAGCAGCCGAAAAAGCGACAGGGCCGAGGCCCGTAATGAAAAACTGTTTTTT.

The chain uses TRBV4-3 and TRBJ2-6; D is possibly TRBD1 or TRBD2 (5 bases each). Germline CDR1 LGHNA, CDR2 YSLEER. Trimming took off 0 bases at V and 0 bases at J, with 9 bases between the two ends. This CDR3 is built from 17 residues. This CDR3 reads CASSQDWGSSGANVLTF. The CDR3 DNA sequence: TGCGCCAGCAGCCAAGATTGGGGGAGCTCTGGGGCCAACGTCCTGACTTTC.

The chain carries TRBV12-5 and TRBJ2-6, with D unresolved. Trimming shortened V by 2 bases and J by 1 base, and 0 bases separated the two germline ends. CDR1 is LGHNT and CDR2 is FRNRAP in the germline V gene. CDR3 size: 13 residues. The CDR3, as DNA: TGTGCTAGTGGTTTGTCTGGGGCCAACGTCCTGACTTTC. Residues: CASGLSGANVLTF.

This chain links TRBV7-9 with TRBJ1-2; 9 nucleotides agree with TRBD1. This CDR3 spans 18 amino acids. Germline V gene data show CDR1 as SEHNR and CDR2 as FQNEAQ (reference sequence). J was trimmed by 3 bases and V by 0 bases; bases with no gene match: 11. In nucleotides, the CDR3 is TGTGCCAGCAGCTTAGCCGGACAGGGGACTAGCCGGGACTATGGCTACACCTTC. Amino acids: CASSLAGQGTSRDYGYTF.

This clonotype was seen a handful of times. This chain uses TRBV9 with TRBJ2-5, with D unclear. The last part of the DNA fits TRBJ2-7 better; the J call may be wrong. CDR3 length equals 16 residues. Germline V lookup: CDR1 SGDLS, CDR2 YYNGEE. CDR3 sequence reads: CASSLEAATERGEQYF. The CDR3 DNA is TGTGCCAGCAGCCTCGAGGCGGCTACCGAGAGAGGCGAGCAGTACTTC.

This chain links TRBV7-2 with TRBJ1-1; 7 positions agree with TRBD1. V lost 7 bases and J lost 0; bases outside the gene matches: 14. Germline values: CDR1 SGHTA, CDR2 FQGNSA. This CDR3 region has 17 residues. CDR3 DNA sequence: TGTGCCAGCACGGTCGTCGACAGGGCCTTCATGAACACTGAAGCTTTCTTT. Residues: CASTVVDRAFMNTEAFF.

The chain combines TRBV7-2 with TRBJ2-5, with TRBD2 as a possible D gene (6 bases). The closer fit of TRBJ2-1 to the DNA end suggests the J call may be wrong. This CDR3 is built from 17 residues. Germline CDR1 reads SGHTA; CDR2 reads FQGNSA. The CDR3, as DNA: TGTGCCAGCAGCTTAGACGCGGGGACGGCCCTTTACAATGAGCAGTTCTTC. Its translation is CASSLDAGTALYNEQFF.

The chain couples TRBV6-5 to TRBJ2-7, with D possibly being TRBD2 (6 bases). This CDR3 region has 14 residues. Germline CDR1 is MNHEY and CDR2 is SVGAGI. Trimming removed 6 bases at V and 2 bases at J, with 14 bases between. The DNA for the CDR3 is TGTGCCAGCAGACCGAGGGCGGGGACCTACGAGCAGTACTTC. Protein: CASRPRAGTYEQYF.

This clonotype was seen more than once but under ten times. The chain joins TRBV7-2 to TRBJ2-1; D unclear. The J call may be faulty, since TRBJ2-7 better matches the DNA end. This CDR3 has 14 amino acids. In germline, CDR1 is SGHTA, CDR2 FQGNSA. This CDR3 reads CASSLPGNSYEQYF. The CDR3, as DNA: TGTGCCAGCAGCTTACCGGGCAACTCCTACGAGCAGTACTTC.